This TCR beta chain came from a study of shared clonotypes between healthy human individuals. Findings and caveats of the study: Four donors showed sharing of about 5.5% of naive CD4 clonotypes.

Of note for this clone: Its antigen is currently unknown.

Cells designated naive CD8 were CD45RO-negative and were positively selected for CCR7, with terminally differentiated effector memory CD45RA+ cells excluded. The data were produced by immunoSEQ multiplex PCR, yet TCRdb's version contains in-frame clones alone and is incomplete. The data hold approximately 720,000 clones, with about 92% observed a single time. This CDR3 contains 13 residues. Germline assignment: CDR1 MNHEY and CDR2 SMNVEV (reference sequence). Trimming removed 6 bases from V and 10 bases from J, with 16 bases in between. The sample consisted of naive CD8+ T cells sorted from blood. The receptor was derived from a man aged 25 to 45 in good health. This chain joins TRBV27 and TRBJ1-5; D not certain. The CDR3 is CASRAGSTGPQHF. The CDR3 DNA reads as TGTGCCAGCAGGGCGGGGTCTACCGGACCCCAGCATTTT.